The 6 T cell receptor beta chains below were found in one sample sequenced in a study of blood T cell repertoires in COVID-19. Sequenced by immunoSEQ multiplex PCR; TCRdb stores in-frame clones only, minus some. The sample holds 170,000 or so clones, more than 85% seen once. Sequenced material: peripheral blood. These receptors were collected from a man aged 45 to 65 with acute or convalescent COVID-19.

The rearrangement uses TRBV11-2 and TRBJ2-1; 9 bases agree with TRBD1. Germline V gives CDR1 SGHAT, CDR2 FQNNGV. V gave up 10 bases and J gave up 6 bases; unmatched junction bases: 4. This CDR3 has 12 amino acids. The CDR3 loop is CATDRGINEQFF. CDR3 DNA: TGTGCCACAGACAGGGGGATCAATGAGCAGTTCTTC.

The rearrangement uses TRBV3-1 (or the pseudogene TRBV3-2) and TRBJ2-3; D may be TRBD1 (5 bases). Trimming took off 4 bases at V and 5 bases at J, with 19 bases between the two ends. Looked up from germline, CDR1 is LGHDT and CDR2 is YNNKEL (reference sequence). The CDR3 has 16 amino acids. CDR3 sequence: CASSRSPQGMIDTQYF. The DNA of the CDR3 is TGTGCCAGCAGCCGATCCCCCCAGGGTATGATAGATACGCAGTATTTT.

The chain carries TRBV18 and TRBJ1-4, with D maybe TRBD1 (5 bases). Germline CDR1 and CDR2: KGHSH and LQKENI. V lost 2 bases and J 0 bases, leaving 7 bases between the germline ends. The CDR3 runs 15 residues. The DNA for the CDR3 is TGTGCCAGCTCACCATTCAGGGCAACTAATGAAAAACTGTTTTTT. As protein: CASSPFRATNEKLFF.

The chain joins TRBV4-1 to TRBJ1-1, with a weak D call TRBD1 (5 bases). Looked up from germline, CDR1 is MGHRA and CDR2 is YSYEKL. The CDR3 spans 17 residues. The V end was cut by 0 bases, the J end by 1 base, with 15 bases between. CDR3 residues: CASSQDGRGGRNTEAFF. For the CDR3, the DNA is TGCGCCAGCAGCCAAGATGGGAGGGGCGGGCGGAACACTGAAGCTTTCTTT.

This clone appeared a few times. The chain employs TRBV19 and TRBJ1-6; 7 bases align to TRBD1. Germline V lookup: CDR1 LNHDA, CDR2 SQIVND (reference sequence). The trim removed 6 bases at V and 7 bases at J, leaving 15 bases unmatched. The CDR3 has 17 amino acids. The CDR3 bases are TGTGCCAGTAGGACTATAGTCGGGGACAGTCGGAATTCACCCCTCCACTTT. It encodes CASRTIVGDSRNSPLHF.

The CDR3: CASRWVLSGTGGFGYTF. The CDR3 nucleotides read TGTGCCAGCAGATGGGTTTTGAGCGGGACAGGGGGCTTTGGCTACACCTTC. The chain uses TRBV7-9 and TRBJ1-2; 12 bases are shared with TRBD1. The CDR3 is 17 residues long. V lost 6 bases and J lost 7; bases outside the gene matches: 15. CDR1 and CDR2 (germline): SEHNR, FQNEAQ (reference sequence).